The rows below give T cell receptor beta chains drawn from one sample of a study of T cell repertoires in cytomegalovirus infection. TCRdb reprocessed the reads with MiXCR, giving one entry per CDR3 protein. Altogether 150,000 to 180,000 distinct CDR3 sequences are present, around 20% being singletons, with the ten largest covering 9.5% to 13%. Sample: PBMCs. Receptors were obtained from a human donor in good health (CMV status not recorded). Some clones in this sample may be carry-over from other donors' samples. CDR3s include the opening cysteine and the closing phenylalanine or tryptophan. The order of the fields is J gene, clone size, D gene, V gene, CDR3 protein, CDR3 DNA. D genes are given only for firm matches. Clone size is given for some rows only: seen once, a few or many times, or a class if the clone is expanded.

>TRBJ2-7|few|NA|TRBV12-3/TRBV12-4
CASSLVAAYEQYF
TGTGCCAGCAGTTTGGTTGCGGCCTACGAGCAGTACTTC
>TRBJ2-7|NA|NA|TRBV6-1
CASSELGTGEQYF
TGTGCCAGCAGTGAATTGGGTACTGGGGAGCAGTACTTC
>TRBJ2-7|many|NA|TRBV7-2
CASSTTGNAYEQYF
TGTGCCAGCAGCACAACAGGGAACGCCTACGAGCAGTACTTC
>TRBJ2-1|NA|NA|TRBV4-2
CASSLTSGAGNEQFF
TGTGCCAGCAGCCTCACTTCTGGGGCCGGAAATGAGCAGTTCTTC
>TRBJ1-1|few|NA|TRBV28
CASRNTPNTEAFF
TGTGCCAGCAGAAATACACCAAACACTGAAGCTTTCTTT
>TRBJ1-2|NA|NA|TRBV5-1
CASSLDGDYGYTF
TGCGCCAGCAGCTTGGATGGAGACTATGGCTACACCTTC
>TRBJ1-1|few|NA|TRBV6-2/TRBV6-3
CASSRHTEAFF
TGTGCCAGCAGTCGACATACTGAAGCTTTCTTT
>TRBJ2-7|many|TRBD2|TRBV4-1
CASSQEWTSGGYEQYF
TGCGCCAGCAGCCAAGAATGGACTAGCGGGGGGTACGAGCAGTACTTC
>TRBJ2-3|NA|TRBD2|TRBV20-1
CSARVYRGGLAEGADTQYF
TGCAGTGCTAGAGTGTACCGAGGAGGACTAGCGGAGGGGGCAGATACGCAGTATTTT
>TRBJ2-5|few|TRBD1|TRBV7-9
CASSLGSGQLRETQYF
TGTGCCAGCAGCTTAGGGTCGGGACAGCTAAGAGAGACCCAGTACTTC
>TRBJ1-5|NA|TRBD1|TRBV12-3/TRBV12-4
CASSPDRGISNQPQHF
TGTGCCAGCAGTCCGGACAGGGGAATTAGCAATCAGCCCCAGCATTTT
>TRBJ2-6|NA|NA|TRBV7-9
CASSYLGASSGANVLTF
TGTGCCAGCAGCTATTTAGGGGCGAGCTCTGGGGCCAACGTCCTGACTTTC
>TRBJ2-3|NA|TRBD2|TRBV20-1
CSAPRSSGRAADTQYF
TGCAGTGCTCCCCGTAGTAGCGGGAGGGCCGCGGATACGCAGTATTTT
>TRBJ2-1|NA|TRBD2|TRBV7-2
CASSSGASGRRYNEQFF
TGTGCCAGCAGTAGTGGGGCTAGCGGGAGACGGTACAATGAGCAGTTCTTC
>TRBJ2-1|NA|TRBD2|TRBV2
CASSEWGSGYNEQFF
TGTGCCAGCAGTGAATGGGGTAGCGGGTACAATGAGCAGTTCTTC
>TRBJ2-3|few|NA|TRBV4-1
CASSQGGGASTDTQYF
TGCGCCAGCAGCCAAGGGGGCGGCGCTAGCACAGATACGCAGTATTTT